This T cell receptor beta chain was retrieved from a study of CD8 T cells in Susac syndrome (dated by TCRdb to 2018 to 2020). Background on the whole study: The study used repertoire sequencing to test whether antigen drove CD8+ T cell activation and differentiation in Susac syndrome. The study at large found these results: The number of individuals in the TCR sequencing and HLA analysis was recognized as being relatively small.

Peripheral blood CD8+ and CD4+ T cells from healthy donors, Susac syndrome patients and multiple sclerosis patients were profiled by high-throughput TCR beta sequencing. The multiple sclerosis controls were treatment-naive patients whose relapsing-remitting disease, either stable or active, fulfilled the revised McDonald criteria. Bulk CD8+ and CD4+ T cells were purified magnetically by negative isolation, whereas CD8+ TEMRA cells were enriched by FACS. Blood was collected in EDTA tubes and processed within 24 hours, with PBMCs isolated through density gradient centrifugation. PBMCs intended for TCR sequencing were cryopreserved in liquid nitrogen and thawed later in a water bath at 37 degrees C. The sorted or isolated CD4+, CD8+ and CD8+ TEMRA cells had a purity of 90% or higher. RNA was extracted with the RNeasy kit and 0.5 to 1 ug was reverse transcribed using random hexamers. TCR beta CDR3 regions were amplified with the immunoSEQ multiplex PCR assay covering 54 Vbeta and 13 Jbeta segments. PCR amplification bias was corrected using a synthetic template baseline for primer optimization and computational correction. In the paper's pipeline: Reads were annotated to V, D and J genes per IMGT and analyzed with immunoSEQ Analyzer, keeping only productive sequences. Clonality was computed as one minus Shannon entropy normalized by log2 of the number of productive unique sequences. Public and private clones were assessed among the 100 most prevalent clones of each patient and control. Clones were defined as Susac-specific when absent from the healthy and MS cohorts, from roughly 1,000 published viral clones and from other ImmuneACCESS disease sequences. TCRdb itself trimmed the public reads at Q25 with fastp, ran MiXCR and retained productive beta chains. Rows with one shared CDR3 protein collapse into an entry with the most common genes and DNA. The V and J calls, along with clone size, are taken from TCRdb and not from the paper's own processing. The sample records roughly 200,000 distinct CDR3 sequences, about 95% of which are singletons. The ten largest clones add up to about 0.08% of the sample.

According to the germline V gene, CDR1 reads SNHLY and CDR2 reads FYNNEI. Trimming takes 4 bases off V and 4 bases off J; junction bases not matched to a gene: 9. The CDR3 runs 16 amino acids, cysteine and phenylalanine included. The sequence is cut down to CDR3 DNA, 48 bases in frame from base 1. This clonotype was observed once. Its antigen is not yet known. No per-base quality is available; no much larger clone lies one base away. One read alone lends weak support. Recombination connected TRBV2 to TRBJ2-2, with 7 bases in between that match TRBD1. This TCR was recovered from a human donor with multiple sclerosis. The sample comprised CD4+ T cells from PBMCs. The sequenced DNA is TGTGCCAGCAGTGCTCGGACAGGATTTGGCACCGGGGAGCTGTTTTTT. It translates to CASSARTGFGTGELFF.